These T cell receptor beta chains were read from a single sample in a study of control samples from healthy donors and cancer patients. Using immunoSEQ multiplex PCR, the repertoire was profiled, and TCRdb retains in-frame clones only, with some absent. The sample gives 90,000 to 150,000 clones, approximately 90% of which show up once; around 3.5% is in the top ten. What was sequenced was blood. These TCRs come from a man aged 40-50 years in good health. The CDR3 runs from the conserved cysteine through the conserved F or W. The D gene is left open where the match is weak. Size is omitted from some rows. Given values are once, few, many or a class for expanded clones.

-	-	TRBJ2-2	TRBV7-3	TGTGCCAGCAGCCGTATTCCCCGGGCCGGGGAGCTGTTTTTT	CASSRIPRAGELFF
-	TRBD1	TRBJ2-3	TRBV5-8	TGTGCCAGCAGCTTGGTCGACAGGGGGCGAGGAGATACGCAGTATTTT	CASSLVDRGRGDTQYF
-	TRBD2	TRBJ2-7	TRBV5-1	TGCGCCAGCAGCTTCCAGCGGGGGACCGAGCAGTACTTC	CASSFQRGTEQYF
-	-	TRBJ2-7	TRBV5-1	TGCGCCAGCAGCTTTGACCTATACTACGAGCAGTACTTC	CASSFDLYYEQYF
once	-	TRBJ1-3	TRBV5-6	TGTGCCAGCAGCGGCGGAATTCCCAGGGCTGGAAACACCATATATTTT	CASSGGIPRAGNTIYF
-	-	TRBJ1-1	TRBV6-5	TGTGCCAGCAGTATACAGACGAAGACTGAAGCTTTCTTT	CASSIQTKTEAFF
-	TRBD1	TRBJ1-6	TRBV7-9	TGTGCCAGCAGCGTGGACAGGGGGGCTTCACCCCTCCACTTT	CASSVDRGASPLHF
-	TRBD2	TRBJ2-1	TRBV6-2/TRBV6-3	TGTGCCAGCAGTCGGGACGGGGGGGCAGGAAATGAGCAGTTCTTC	CASSRDGGAGNEQFF
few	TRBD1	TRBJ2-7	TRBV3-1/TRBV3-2	TGTGCCAGCAGCCCCCGGACAGGGGGCGTAAACGAGCAGTACTTC	CASSPRTGGVNEQYF
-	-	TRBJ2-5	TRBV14	TGTGCCAGCAGCCACTCGGAGACCCAGTACTTC	CASSHSETQYF
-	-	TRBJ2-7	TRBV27	TGTGCCAGCGCAACCCGCGTGAACCTCTACGAGCAGTACTTC	CASATRVNLYEQYF
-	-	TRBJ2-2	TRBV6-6	TGTGCCAGCAGTTATCCCAAAGCGAACACCGGGGAGCTGTTTTTT	CASSYPKANTGELFF
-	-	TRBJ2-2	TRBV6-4	TGTGCCAGCAGTGACGGGGGCCGGACCGGGGAGCTGTTTTTT	CASSDGGRTGELFF